The clone carrying this T cell receptor (beta chain) was detected many times. What it binds is unknown. The entry originates in a study of T cells after yellow fever vaccination. Study summary: Preparation of fractions with low cell numbers was performed using SMART-Seq v4 Ultra Low Input. The study, taken as a whole, reports: It was a small share of clonotypes that appeared in both CD4 and CD8 compartments. Though weaker, the secondary response peaked faster, on day 5 versus 15.

The CDR3 sequence is 16 residues long. Trimming stripped 0 bases from V and 4 bases from J, with 13 bases between. Germline-derived CDR1 and CDR2 are SGHRS and YFSETQ. 5'RACE template switching added a universal primer site and UMIs to TCR cDNA. TCRdb independently ran MiXCR on the 5' RACE reads; one entry per CDR3 protein. The profile shows some 200,000 distinct CDR3 sequences, 3.2% of them singletons. This receptor was obtained from a man younger than 30 who received the YFV17D yellow fever vaccine. J is TRBJ2-2 and V is TRBV5-1; a weak D match, TRBD1 (7 bases). The specimen was CD4+ T cells sorted from PBMCs, collected 10 days after the yellow fever booster vaccination. In nucleotides, the CDR3 is TGCGCCAGCAGCTTGGATACAGGGGACTCCACCGGGGAGCTGTTTTTT. As protein: CASSLDTGDSTGELFF.